Below, 12 T cell receptor beta chains from the same sample are listed, as sequenced in a study of OX40 agonist ivuxolimab in advanced cancers. Produced via immunoSEQ multiplex PCR; TCRdb's table is partial and in-frame only. The table lists over 90,000 clones, approximately 93% of them singletons. Specimen: CD4+ or CD8+ T cells sorted from blood, collected in a trial of the OX40 agonist ivuxolimab. These receptors all stem from an adult with an advanced solid tumor such as melanoma, head and neck, liver or kidney cancer.

The chain combines TRBV28 with TRBJ2-3; no reliable D call. Trimming left V 4 bases short and J 2 bases short, with 7 bases between. The length of the CDR3 is 13 residues. CDR1 MDHEN and CDR2 SYDVKM come from the germline V gene. CDR3 loop: CASSSYYTDTQYF. CDR3 nucleotide sequence: TGTGCCAGCAGTTCCTACTACACAGATACGCAGTATTTT.

This chain links TRBV7-9 with TRBJ1-2; D is uncertain. Per germline, CDR1 SEHNR and CDR2 FQNEAQ (reference sequence). V lost 5 bases, J lost 8 bases, and 12 bases lay in between. The CDR3 extends over 12 amino acids. CDR3 sequence reads: CASSPSGVGYTF. The CDR3 DNA follows: TGTGCCAGCAGCCCAAGTGGGGTCGGCTACACCTTC.

V usage is TRBV7-9 and J usage is TRBJ1-6; TRBD1 matches at 9 bases. V shed 8 bases, J shed 6 bases, and the junction held 5 bases outside the gene matches. Germline lookup yields CDR1 SEHNR and CDR2 FQNEAQ (reference sequence). The CDR3 contains 14 residues. CDR3 bases: TGTGCCAGCTTGGGGACAGGGATTAATTCACCCCTCCACTTT. Translation gives CASLGTGINSPLHF.

The V call is TRBV7-8, the J call TRBJ1-3; D remains unclear. The CDR3 has 15 amino acids. Trimming took off 0 bases at V and 2 bases at J, with 8 bases between the two ends. Germline values: CDR1 SGHVS, CDR2 FQNEAQ. In nucleotides, the CDR3 is TGTGCCAGCAGCTTAGCGGGTCAGGCTGGAAACACCATATATTTT. Translated, it gives CASSLAGQAGNTIYF. The full variable domain, with the rest looked up from reference TRBV7-8 and TRBJ1-3, is GAGVSQSPRYKVAKRGQDVALRCDPISGHVSLFWYQQALGQGPEFLTYFQNEAQLDKSGLPSDRFFAERPEGSVSTLKIQRTQQEDSAVYLCASSLAGQAGNTIYFGEGSWLTVV.

A word on this clone: Compared with germline, one end of the junction differs, possibly owing to a read error. The V gene is TRBV5-4, the J gene TRBJ1-6; D perhaps matches TRBD1 (6 bases). The V gene's germline CDR1 is SGHNT and CDR2 YYREEE (reference sequence). This CDR3 contains 16 residues. The CDR3 DNA reads as TGTGCCAGCCGCTTTTTGGGAGGGGACAATAATTCACCCCTCCACTTT. This codes for CASRFLGGDNNSPLHF.

Concerning this clone itself: Relative to the germline gene, one junction end is altered; a read error may explain this. CDR3 residues: CAWSVGGRAGF. The CDR3, as DNA: TGTGCCTGGAGTGTAGGCGGGAGGGCCGGCTTC. This chain uses TRBV30 with TRBJ2-7, with 9 bases lining up with TRBD2. CDR3 length: 11 residues. Germline loops: CDR1 GTSNPN, CDR2 SVGIG (reference sequence).

This chain links TRBV5-4 with TRBJ2-6; 13 bases agree with TRBD2. There are 19 residues in the CDR3. With 4 bases clipped from V and 0 bases from J, the junction kept 7 bases outside the gene matches. Germline lookup yields CDR1 SGHNT and CDR2 YYREEE (reference sequence). CDR3 protein: CASSDRLAGGGSGANVLTF. In DNA, the CDR3 is TGTGCCAGCAGCGACCGACTAGCGGGGGGTGGCTCTGGGGCCAACGTCCTGACTTTC.

The chain has TRBV6-6 and TRBJ2-1; 7 bases map to TRBD1. The CDR3 is 13 residues long. V shed 2 bases and J 7 bases; nucleotides not matched to a gene: 2. Germline lookup yields CDR1 MNHNY and CDR2 SVGAGI (reference sequence). The CDR3 nucleotides read TGTGCCAGCAGTTACGACAGGGTGAATGAGCAGTTCTTC. It encodes CASSYDRVNEQFF.

The sample holds one count of this clone. This chain joins TRBV28 and TRBJ1-2, with 7 bases identical to TRBD1. V lost 4 bases to trimming and J lost 3 bases; unmatched junction nucleotides: 5. Germline V gene lookup returns CDR1 MDHEN and CDR2 SYDVKM. The CDR3 is 14 residues long. This chain's CDR3 is CASSSLTGHYGYTF. The CDR3 DNA follows: TGTGCCAGCAGTTCTTTGACAGGGCACTATGGCTACACCTTC.

The DNA for the CDR3 is TGTGCCTGGAGTGTGTGGCTAGCGGGGCACAATGAGCAGTTCTTC. Translation gives CAWSVWLAGHNEQFF. The gene calls are TRBV30 and TRBJ2-1; 9 nucleotides align to TRBD2. The trim removed 0 bases at V and 5 bases at J, leaving 5 bases unmatched. Germline V gene data show CDR1 as GTSNPN and CDR2 as SVGIG (reference sequence). CDR3 size: 15 residues. Filled out from reference TRBV30 and TRBJ2-1, the complete variable domain reads SQTIHQWPATLVQPVGSPLSLECTVEGTSNPNLYWYRQAAGRGLQLLFYSVGIGQISSEVPQNLSASRPQDRQFILSSKKLLLSDSGFYLCAWSVWLAGHNEQFFGPGTRLTVL.

V and J are TRBV19 and TRBJ1-5; maybe TRBD1 (5 bases). Germline V gene lookup returns CDR1 LNHDA and CDR2 SQIVND (reference sequence). The CDR3 spans 13 residues. V was clipped by 3 bases and J by 10 bases, with 13 bases between them. CDR3 in DNA: TGTGCCAGTAGTATTCGAGGGGATGGACCCCAGCATTTT. Its translation is CASSIRGDGPQHF.

This chain links TRBV5-1 with TRBJ2-5; tentatively, D is TRBD2 (6 bases). CDR3 length equals 16 residues. Looked up from germline, CDR1 is SGHRS and CDR2 is YFSETQ. V gave up 0 bases and J gave up 1 base, with 13 bases separating them. CDR3 nucleotide sequence: TGCGCCAGCAGCTTGGCTTATGGGGGGACCCAAGAGACCCAGTACTTC. It is translated as CASSLAYGGTQETQYF.